Below, 16 T cell receptor beta chains from the same sample are listed, as sequenced in a study of cytomegalovirus exposure and HLA in healthy donors. 13 Jbeta primers and 60 Vbeta primers were used for the PCR. Method: immunoSEQ multiplex PCR; TCRdb's copy keeps in-frame clones and lacks some. The repertoire holds 280,000 or so clones, with about 90% as singletons. The sample taken for sequencing was PBMCs. All receptors come from a woman aged 18-29 years in good health and CMV-seronegative.

The genes are TRBV5-6 and TRBJ2-5; the match to TRBD1 covers 8 bases. The CDR3 runs to 14 residues. Germline V gene data show CDR1 as SGHDT and CDR2 as YYEEEE. V lost 3 bases and J lost 5; bases outside the gene matches: 6. The CDR3 spells CASSWGQVGETQYF. CDR3 nucleotide sequence: TGTGCCAGCAGCTGGGGACAGGTCGGGGAGACCCAGTACTTC.

This rearrangement joins TRBV5-5 to TRBJ1-5; D uncertain. Germline loops: CDR1 SGHKS, CDR2 YYEKEE (reference sequence). CDR3 size: 16 residues. Trimming cost V 0 bases and J 3 bases, with 13 bases left between them. The CDR3 loop reads CASSLAGTPINQPQHF. As DNA, the CDR3 is TGTGCCAGCAGCTTGGCAGGAACACCTATCAATCAGCCCCAGCATTTT.

The gene calls are TRBV5-4 and TRBJ2-5; D perhaps matches TRBD2 (7 bases). CDR1 SGHNT and CDR2 YYREEE come from the germline V gene (reference sequence). The CDR3 is 15 residues long. Trimming left V 2 bases short and J 2 bases short, with 13 bases between. The CDR3 region has the DNA TGTGCCAGCAGCTTCGGCGGGGGCAAACAAGAGACCCAGTACTTC. The encoded protein is CASSFGGGKQETQYF.

The genes are TRBV30 and TRBJ2-5, with 8 bases fitting TRBD2. With V trimmed by 2 bases and J by 5 bases, 13 bases remained unmatched. The CDR3 is made up of 16 amino acids. Germline V gene data show CDR1 as GTSNPN and CDR2 as SVGIG (reference sequence). DNA for the CDR3: TGTGCCTGGAGTCCGCAAGGGCGGGGGGTTCGGGAGACCCAGTACTTC. This gives the protein CAWSPQGRGVRETQYF.

V is TRBV7-9 and J is TRBJ2-7; 9 bases are a match to TRBD1. Looked up from germline, CDR1 is SEHNR and CDR2 is FQNEAQ (reference sequence). After removal of 5 bases from V and 2 bases from J, the junction contained 16 bases not matched to a gene. This CDR3 is 18 amino acids long. The DNA for the CDR3 is TGTGCCAGCAGCCCAGCCGTTAGGGACAGGGACTGGGCCTACGAGCAGTACTTC. It is translated as CASSPAVRDRDWAYEQYF.

This rearrangement joins TRBV2 to TRBJ2-5, with 7 bases lining up with TRBD1. With the DNA end fitting TRBJ2-7 better, the J assignment may be wrong. The CDR3 spans 14 residues. Looked up from germline, CDR1 is SNHLY and CDR2 is FYNNEI. CDR3 loop: CASSRDSGPYEQYF. As DNA, the CDR3 is TGTGCCAGCAGCCGGGACAGTGGGCCCTACGAGCAGTACTTC.

V is TRBV5-1 and J is TRBJ2-5, with TRBD1 identical over 9 bases. The germline CDR1 and CDR2 sequences are SGHRS and YFSETQ. The CDR3 is made up of 15 amino acids. With 4 bases clipped from V and 5 bases from J, the junction kept 9 bases outside the gene matches. As DNA, the CDR3 is TGCGCCAGCAGCAGATGGGGACAGGGCTATGAGACCCAGTACTTC. It encodes CASSRWGQGYETQYF.

This clone occurred a few times. The V and J genes are TRBV21-1 and TRBJ2-7; the D segment call TRBD2 is taken from the table without a DNA check. TRBV21-1 is reported as a pseudogene. This CDR3 region has 14 residues. CDR3 in DNA: TGTGCCAGCAGCAGCGCTGCTAATAGCTACGAGCAGTACTTC. This codes for CASSSAANSYEQYF.

The V and J genes are TRBV15 and TRBJ1-2, with 7 bases matching TRBD1. Germline V lookup: CDR1 LNHNV, CDR2 YYDKDF (reference sequence). The CDR3 extends over 13 amino acids. V shed 1 base and J 4 bases; nucleotides not matched to a gene: 0. CDR3 in amino acids: CATSRGQGYGYTF. The CDR3, as DNA: TGTGCCACCAGCAGAGGACAGGGCTATGGCTACACCTTC.

J is TRBJ2-7 and V is TRBV27, with TRBD1 identical over 7 bases. Germline values: CDR1 MNHEY, CDR2 SMNVEV (reference sequence). Germline trimming cut 6 bases from V and 0 bases from J; bases unmatched to any gene: 11. The CDR3 is made up of 16 amino acids. The CDR3 DNA sequence: TGTGCCAGCAGGCAATCCCTAGGGACAGTCTCCTACGAGCAGTACTTC. It translates to CASRQSLGTVSYEQYF.

The rearrangement joins TRBV21-1 to TRBJ2-1; the table's D call TRBD1 went unverified against the DNA. TRBV21-1 corresponds to a pseudogene. There are 17 residues in the CDR3. The CDR3 DNA reads TGTGCCAGCAGCAAAAGTGTACAGGGAGAAGGGCCCAATGAGCAGTTCTTC. This sequence encodes CASSKSVQGEGPNEQFF.

This chain connects TRBV6-5 to TRBJ1-6; no reliable D call. With 2 bases removed from V and 9 bases from J, the gap between germline ends came to 5 bases. Per the germline V gene, CDR1 is MNHEY and CDR2 is SVGAGI. This CDR3 is built from 12 residues. CDR3 sequence: CASSYVGSPLHF. The DNA for the CDR3 is TGTGCCAGCAGTTACGTCGGTTCACCCCTCCACTTT.

The rearrangement links TRBV11-1 to TRBJ1-1, with D possibly matching TRBD1 (6 bases). Per germline, CDR1 SGHAT and CDR2 FQDESV (reference sequence). Trimming shortened V by 5 bases and J by 4 bases, and 14 bases separated the two germline ends. The CDR3 sequence is 14 residues long. CDR3 DNA: TGTGCCAGCAGCCCGGTAGGGGGTGGCACTGAAGCTTTCTTT. It yields the protein CASSPVGGGTEAFF.

The chain employs TRBV7-2 and TRBJ1-2; D remains unclear. With 1 base removed from V and 2 bases from J, the gap between germline ends came to 5 bases. Looked up from germline, CDR1 is SGHTA and CDR2 is FQGNSA. The CDR3 length is 13 residues. CDR3 protein: CASSLGPNYGYTF. The CDR3 DNA reads as TGTGCCAGCAGCTTAGGGCCGAACTATGGCTACACCTTC.

This clone was counted once. This chain links TRBV7-6 with TRBJ2-7; TRBD1 matches 7 bases. With V trimmed by 2 bases and J by 2 bases, 3 bases remained unmatched. Germline-derived CDR1 and CDR2 are SGHVS and FNYEAQ. CDR3 length: 14 residues. The CDR3 DNA sequence: TGTGCCAGCAGCTTAAGGACAGGCACCTACGAGCAGTACTTC. The encoded protein is CASSLRTGTYEQYF.

J is TRBJ1-2 and V is TRBV15, with a weak D call TRBD1 (6 bases). V lost 6 bases and J lost 2, with 22 bases in between. The CDR3 has 17 residues. In germline, CDR1 is LNHNV, CDR2 YYDKDF (reference sequence). This chain's CDR3 is CATRPTNDRKQNYGYTF. The CDR3 DNA sequence: TGTGCCACCAGACCAACTAACGACAGGAAACAAAACTATGGCTACACCTTC.